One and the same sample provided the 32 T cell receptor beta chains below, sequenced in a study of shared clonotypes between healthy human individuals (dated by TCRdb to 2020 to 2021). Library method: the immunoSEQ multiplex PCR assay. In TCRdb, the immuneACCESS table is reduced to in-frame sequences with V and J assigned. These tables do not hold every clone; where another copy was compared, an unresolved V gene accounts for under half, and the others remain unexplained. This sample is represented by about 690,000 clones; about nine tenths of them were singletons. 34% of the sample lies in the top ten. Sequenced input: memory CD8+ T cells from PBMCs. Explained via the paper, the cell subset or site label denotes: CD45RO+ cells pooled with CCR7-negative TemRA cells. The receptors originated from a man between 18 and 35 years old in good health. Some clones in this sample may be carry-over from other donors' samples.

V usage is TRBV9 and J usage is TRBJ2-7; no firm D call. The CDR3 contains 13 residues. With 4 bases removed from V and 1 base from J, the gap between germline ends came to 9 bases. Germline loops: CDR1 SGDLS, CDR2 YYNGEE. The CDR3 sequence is CASSSQESYEQYF. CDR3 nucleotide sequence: TGTGCCAGCAGCTCTCAAGAGTCCTACGAGCAGTACTTC.

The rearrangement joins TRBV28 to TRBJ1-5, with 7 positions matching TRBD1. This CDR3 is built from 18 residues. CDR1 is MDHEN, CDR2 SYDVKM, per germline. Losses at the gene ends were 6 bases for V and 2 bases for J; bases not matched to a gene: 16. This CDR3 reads CASRISGRGGWGNQPQHF. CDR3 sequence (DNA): TGTGCCAGCAGAATCTCCGGCCGAGGGGGCTGGGGCAATCAGCCCCAGCATTTT.

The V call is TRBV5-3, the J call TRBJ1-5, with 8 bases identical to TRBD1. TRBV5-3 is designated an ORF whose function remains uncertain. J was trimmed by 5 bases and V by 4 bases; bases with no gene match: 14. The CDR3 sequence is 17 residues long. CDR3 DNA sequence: TGTGCCAGAAGCGGGGGCCCGTGGGACAGGTCCTATCAGCCCCAGCATTTT. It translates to CARSGGPWDRSYQPQHF.

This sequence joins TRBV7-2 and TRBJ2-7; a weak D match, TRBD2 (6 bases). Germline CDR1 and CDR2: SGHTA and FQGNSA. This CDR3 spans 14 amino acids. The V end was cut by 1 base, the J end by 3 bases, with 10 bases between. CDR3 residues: CASSLEGTGYEQYF. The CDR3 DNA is TGTGCCAGCAGCTTAGAAGGGACTGGCTACGAGCAGTACTTC.

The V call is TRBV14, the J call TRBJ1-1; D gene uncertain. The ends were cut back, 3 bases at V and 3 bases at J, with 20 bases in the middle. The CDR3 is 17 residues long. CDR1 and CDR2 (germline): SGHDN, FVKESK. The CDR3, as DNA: TGTGCCAGCAGCCATGCCTTTGGGCGGGGATTGGACACTGAAGCTTTCTTT. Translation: CASSHAFGRGLDTEAFF.

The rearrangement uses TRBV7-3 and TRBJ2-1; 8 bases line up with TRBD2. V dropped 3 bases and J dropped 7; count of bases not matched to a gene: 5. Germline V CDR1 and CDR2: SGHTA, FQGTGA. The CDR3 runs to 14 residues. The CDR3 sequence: CASSLPTSGNEQFF. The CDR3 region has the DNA TGTGCCAGCAGCTTGCCTACTAGCGGTAATGAGCAGTTCTTC.

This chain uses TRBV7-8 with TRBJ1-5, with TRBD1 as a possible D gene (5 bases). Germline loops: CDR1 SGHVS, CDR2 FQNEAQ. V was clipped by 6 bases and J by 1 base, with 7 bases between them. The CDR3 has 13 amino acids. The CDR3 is CASSRQSNQPQHF. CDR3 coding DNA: TGTGCCAGCAGTCGACAGAGCAATCAGCCCCAGCATTTT. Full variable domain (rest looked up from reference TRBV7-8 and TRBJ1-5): GAGVSQSPRYKVAKRGQDVALRCDPISGHVSLFWYQQALGQGPEFLTYFQNEAQLDKSGLPSDRFFAERPEGSVSTLKIQRTQQEDSAVYLCASSRQSNQPQHFGDGTRLSIL.

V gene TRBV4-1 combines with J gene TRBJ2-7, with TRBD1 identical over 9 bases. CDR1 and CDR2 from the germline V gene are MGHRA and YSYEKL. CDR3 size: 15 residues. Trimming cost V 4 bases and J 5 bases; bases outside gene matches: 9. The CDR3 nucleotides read TGCGCCAGCAGCCTAGGCGGGACAGGGTCCCACGAGCAGTACTTC. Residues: CASSLGGTGSHEQYF.

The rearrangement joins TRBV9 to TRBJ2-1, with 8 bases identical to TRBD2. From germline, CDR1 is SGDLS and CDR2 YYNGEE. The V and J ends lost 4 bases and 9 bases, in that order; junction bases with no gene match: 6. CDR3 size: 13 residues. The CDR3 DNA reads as TGTGCCAGCAGCCCAGGACTAGCAGCTGAGCAGTTCTTC. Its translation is CASSPGLAAEQFF.

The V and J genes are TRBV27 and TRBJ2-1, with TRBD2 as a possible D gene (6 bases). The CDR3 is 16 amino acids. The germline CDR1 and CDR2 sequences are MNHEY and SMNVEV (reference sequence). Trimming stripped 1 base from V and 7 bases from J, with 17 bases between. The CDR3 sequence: CASSLYPGEGPNEQFF. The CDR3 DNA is TGTGCCAGCAGTTTATATCCGGGAGAAGGTCCAAATGAGCAGTTCTTC.

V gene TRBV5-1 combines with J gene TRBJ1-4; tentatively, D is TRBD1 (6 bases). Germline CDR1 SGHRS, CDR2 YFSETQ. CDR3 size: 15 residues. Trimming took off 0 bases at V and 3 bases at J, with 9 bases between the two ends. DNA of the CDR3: TGCGCCAGCAGCTTGGTGGGGGCCTCTAATGAAAAACTGTTTTTT. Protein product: CASSLVGASNEKLFF.

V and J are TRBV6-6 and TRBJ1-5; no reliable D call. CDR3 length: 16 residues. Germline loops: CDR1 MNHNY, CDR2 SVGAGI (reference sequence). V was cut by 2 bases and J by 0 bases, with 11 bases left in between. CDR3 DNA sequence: TGTGCCAGCAGTTACCCAGATCCGTATAGCAATCAGCCCCAGCATTTT. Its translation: CASSYPDPYSNQPQHF.

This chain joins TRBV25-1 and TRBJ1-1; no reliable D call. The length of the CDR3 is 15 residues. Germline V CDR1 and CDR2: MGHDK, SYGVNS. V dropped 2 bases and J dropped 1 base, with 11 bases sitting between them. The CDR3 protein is CASSEPPQENTEAFF. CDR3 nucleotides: TGTGCCAGCAGTGAACCCCCCCAGGAGAACACTGAAGCTTTCTTT.

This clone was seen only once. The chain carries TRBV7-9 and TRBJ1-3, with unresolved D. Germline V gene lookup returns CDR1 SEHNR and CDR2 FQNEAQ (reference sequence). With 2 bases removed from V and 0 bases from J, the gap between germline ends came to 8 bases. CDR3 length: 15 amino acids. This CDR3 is CASSLQASSGNTIYF. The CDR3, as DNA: TGTGCCAGCAGCTTACAGGCTTCCTCTGGAAACACCATATATTTT.

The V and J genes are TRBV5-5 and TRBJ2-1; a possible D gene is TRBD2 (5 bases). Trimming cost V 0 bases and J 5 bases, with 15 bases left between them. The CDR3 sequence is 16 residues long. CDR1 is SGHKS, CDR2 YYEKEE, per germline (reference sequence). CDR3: CASSLDAFYGDNEQFF. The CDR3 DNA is TGTGCCAGCAGCTTGGACGCCTTCTACGGGGACAATGAGCAGTTCTTC.

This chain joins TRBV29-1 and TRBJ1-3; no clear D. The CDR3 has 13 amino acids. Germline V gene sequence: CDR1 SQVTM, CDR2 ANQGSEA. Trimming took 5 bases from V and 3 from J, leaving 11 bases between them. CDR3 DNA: TGCAGCGTTACCTCGGGCGGTGGAAACACCATATATTTT. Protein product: CSVTSGGGNTIYF.

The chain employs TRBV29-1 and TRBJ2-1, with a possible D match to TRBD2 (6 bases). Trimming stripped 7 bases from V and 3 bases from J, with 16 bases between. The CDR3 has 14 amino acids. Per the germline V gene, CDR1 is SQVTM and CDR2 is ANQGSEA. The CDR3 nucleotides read TGCAGCGCTCCCTTGGCCGGGAGCTACAATGAGCAGTTCTTC. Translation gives CSAPLAGSYNEQFF.

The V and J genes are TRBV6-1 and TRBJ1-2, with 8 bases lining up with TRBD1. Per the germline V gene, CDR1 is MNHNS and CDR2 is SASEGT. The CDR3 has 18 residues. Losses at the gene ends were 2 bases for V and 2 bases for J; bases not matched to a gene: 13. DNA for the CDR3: TGTGCCAGCAGTGAAAGTTGGCAGGGGGCAGGAGGGAACTATGGCTACACCTTC. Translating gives CASSESWQGAGGNYGYTF.

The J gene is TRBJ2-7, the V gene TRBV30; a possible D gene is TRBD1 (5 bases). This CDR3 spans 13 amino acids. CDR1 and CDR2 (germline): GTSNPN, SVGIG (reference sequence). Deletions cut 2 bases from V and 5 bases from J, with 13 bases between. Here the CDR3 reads CAWSQGDLDEQYF. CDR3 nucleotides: TGTGCCTGGAGTCAAGGGGATCTGGACGAGCAGTACTTC.

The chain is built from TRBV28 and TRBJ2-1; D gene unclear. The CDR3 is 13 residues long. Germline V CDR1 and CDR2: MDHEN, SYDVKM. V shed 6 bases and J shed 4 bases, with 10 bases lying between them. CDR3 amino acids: CASSLERYNEQFF. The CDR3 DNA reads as TGTGCCAGCAGCTTAGAGCGTTACAATGAGCAGTTCTTC.

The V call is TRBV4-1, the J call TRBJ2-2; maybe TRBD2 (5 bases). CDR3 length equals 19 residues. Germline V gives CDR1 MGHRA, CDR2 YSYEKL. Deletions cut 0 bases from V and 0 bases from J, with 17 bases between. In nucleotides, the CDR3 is TGCGCCAGCAGCCAAGACCCCACGTCTTGGAGGACGAACACCGGGGAGCTGTTTTTT. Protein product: CASSQDPTSWRTNTGELFF.

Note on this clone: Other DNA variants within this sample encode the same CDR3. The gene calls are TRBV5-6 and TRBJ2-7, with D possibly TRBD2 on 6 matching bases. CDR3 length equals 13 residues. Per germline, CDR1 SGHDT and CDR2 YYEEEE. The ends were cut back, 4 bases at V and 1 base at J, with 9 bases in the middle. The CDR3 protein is CASSLEGSYEQYF. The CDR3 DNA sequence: TGTGCCAGCAGCCTGGAGGGGTCCTACGAGCAGTACTTC.

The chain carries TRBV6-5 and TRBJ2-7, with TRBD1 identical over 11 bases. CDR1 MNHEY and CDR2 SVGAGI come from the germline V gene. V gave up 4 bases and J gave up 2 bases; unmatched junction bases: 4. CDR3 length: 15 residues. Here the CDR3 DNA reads TGTGCCAGCAGTTCGAGGACAGGGGGCCCCTACGAGCAGTACTTC. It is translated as CASSSRTGGPYEQYF.

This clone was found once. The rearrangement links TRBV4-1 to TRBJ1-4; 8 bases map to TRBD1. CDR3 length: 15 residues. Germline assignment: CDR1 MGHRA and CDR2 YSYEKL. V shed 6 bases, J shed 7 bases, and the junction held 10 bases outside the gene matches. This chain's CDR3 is CASRVGRDRGEKLFF. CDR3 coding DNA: TGCGCCAGCAGGGTGGGGCGAGACAGGGGTGAAAAACTGTTTTTT.

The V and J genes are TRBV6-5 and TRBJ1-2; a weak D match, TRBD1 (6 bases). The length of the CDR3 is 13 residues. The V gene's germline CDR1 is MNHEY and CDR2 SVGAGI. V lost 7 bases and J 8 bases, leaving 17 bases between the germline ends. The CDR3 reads CASTFTGMGGYTF. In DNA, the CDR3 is TGTGCCAGCACCTTCACAGGGATGGGGGGCTACACCTTC.

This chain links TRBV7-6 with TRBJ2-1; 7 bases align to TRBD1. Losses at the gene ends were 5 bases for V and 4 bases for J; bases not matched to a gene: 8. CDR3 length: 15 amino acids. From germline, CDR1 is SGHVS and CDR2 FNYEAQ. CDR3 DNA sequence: TGTGCCAGCAGCCCAGGGGACAGAAGTTACAATGAGCAGTTCTTC. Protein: CASSPGDRSYNEQFF.

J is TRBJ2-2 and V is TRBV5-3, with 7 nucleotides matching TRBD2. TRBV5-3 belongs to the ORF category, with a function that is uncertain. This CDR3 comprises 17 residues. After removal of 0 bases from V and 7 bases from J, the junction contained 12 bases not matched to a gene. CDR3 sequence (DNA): TGTGCCAGAAGCTTGGAAGTTTGCGGGAGTAGGGGCGGGGAGCTGTTTTTT. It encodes CARSLEVCGSRGGELFF.

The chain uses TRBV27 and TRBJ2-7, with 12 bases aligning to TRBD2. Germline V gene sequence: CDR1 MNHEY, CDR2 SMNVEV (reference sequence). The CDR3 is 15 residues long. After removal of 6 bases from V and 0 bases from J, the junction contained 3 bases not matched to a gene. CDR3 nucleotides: TGTGCCAGCAGCGGACTAGCGGGATACTCCTACGAGCAGTACTTC. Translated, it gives CASSGLAGYSYEQYF.

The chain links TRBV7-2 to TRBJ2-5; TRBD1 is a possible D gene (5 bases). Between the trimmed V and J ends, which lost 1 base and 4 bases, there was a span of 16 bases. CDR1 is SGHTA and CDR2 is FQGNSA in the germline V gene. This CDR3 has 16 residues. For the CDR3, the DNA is TGTGCCAGCAGCTTAGTAGGGGAAGGGTTTCGAGAGACCCAGTACTTC. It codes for CASSLVGEGFRETQYF.

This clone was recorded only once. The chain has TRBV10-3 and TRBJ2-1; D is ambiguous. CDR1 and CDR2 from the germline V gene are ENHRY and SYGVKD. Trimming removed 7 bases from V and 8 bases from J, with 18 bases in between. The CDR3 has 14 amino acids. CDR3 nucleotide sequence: TGTGCCATCACACTTACCCGGGCCCGGGATGAGCAGTTCTTC. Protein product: CAITLTRARDEQFF.

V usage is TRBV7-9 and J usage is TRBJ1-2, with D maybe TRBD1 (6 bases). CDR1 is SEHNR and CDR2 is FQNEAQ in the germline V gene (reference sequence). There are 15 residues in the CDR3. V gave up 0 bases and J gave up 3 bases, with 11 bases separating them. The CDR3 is CASSLADSPDYGYTF. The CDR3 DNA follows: TGTGCCAGCAGCTTAGCGGACAGTCCTGACTATGGCTACACCTTC.

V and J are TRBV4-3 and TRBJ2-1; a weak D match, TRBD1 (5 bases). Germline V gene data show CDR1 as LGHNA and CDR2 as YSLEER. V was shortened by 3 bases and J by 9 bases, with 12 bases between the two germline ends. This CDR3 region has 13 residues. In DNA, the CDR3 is TGCGCCAGCAGCCACCGCGGACAACCTGAGCAGTTCTTC. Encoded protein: CASSHRGQPEQFF.